Below, one T cell receptor (beta chain) is given with its context. Its binding antigen is unknown. Base qualities were left out, and no much larger clone turns up one base away. These data originate in a study of T cell responses to AZD1222 COVID-19 vaccine (dated by TCRdb to the early 2020s). In terms of the full investigation: A total of 233 trial participants underwent TCR sequencing, of whom 207 had received two doses of AZD1222 and 26 had received two doses of the MenACWY control vaccine. Trial participants were enrolled by age into subgroups of 18-55, 56-69 and 70-plus years, and roughly 150, 30 and 60 TCR-sequenced participants, respectively, were included in these subgroups.

General conclusions and limits of the study: After two AZD1222 doses, spike-specific TCR breadth and depth were significantly higher than at day 0 and than in MenACWY recipients. Conclusions about previously exposed vaccinees were limited because only a handful of AZD1222 recipients were SARS-CoV-2 seropositive at baseline. CD4 TCRs associated with the vaccine covered the entire spike protein, and the dominant responses were in regions 160-218 and 743-854. Because no samples from the day 14 peak response were available, repertoires could be characterized only after the peak T cell response. The 56-69-year group was small, and its depth increase did not reach significance, likely because of low power. Epitopes outside the regions mutated in the B.1.351 and B.1.1.7 variants were reportedly recognized by nearly half of the unique spike-specific TCRs. Participants were mostly white British, with more females than males. The authors suggested clonal diversity may have been underestimated.

The CDR3 regions of human TCRbeta chains were analyzed by immunosequencing. The original pipeline was this. Repertoire TCRs were matched against a reference library of SARS-CoV-2-specific TCRs generated with the MIRA antigen-specificity platform. Breadth meant the fraction of unique TCRs that were SARS-CoV-2-associated, whereas depth meant the fraction of total T cells that were SARS-CoV-2-associated. Using the MIRA data, each spike-specific TCR was assigned both to the spike region to which the TCR was reactive and to a CD4 or CD8 class. Log10-transformed breadth and depth values were compared by one-way ANOVA with Sidak's multiple comparisons tests. TCRdb carries this immuneACCESS record with in-frame sequences only. Its versions omit some clonotypes, under half of them owing to an unresolved V gene in the studies checked, with the rest unexplained. V and J calls and clone size are as listed in that table; D and trimming were resolved from the DNA. The sample profile shows about 140,000 clones; less than 95% of them were found once. The top ten constitute about 6.5% of the sample.

The meaning of the sample's time point label: about 28 days (+/-7) after the second vaccine dose. AZD1222 recipients whose second dose came at about 4 weeks and those whose second dose came at about 12 weeks were combined into one group, since spike-specific TCR depth and breadth did not differ between the two schedules. Vaccinee samples were obtained from the UK trials COV001 and COV002, which included a single-blind randomized controlled phase 2/3 trial of AZD1222 (ChAdOx1 nCoV-19) in healthy adults. For TCRbeta chain sequencing, PBMC samples were collected from trial participants at day 0 and at day 28 after the second dose. The clonotype originates from an adult who received the AZD1222 COVID-19 vaccine. The material sequenced was peripheral blood, taken 28 days after the second AZD1222 dose.

The encoded CDR3 is CAWSVKRDQETQYF. DNA sequence: TGTGCCTGGAGTGTAAAGCGAGATCAAGAGACCCAGTACTTC. The chain joins TRBV30 to TRBJ2-5; the D gene is unclear. The germline V gene (reference sequence) provides CDR1 GTSNPN and CDR2 SVGIG. The V and J ends are trimmed by 0 bases and 2 bases, leaving 10 bases between them. From cysteine to phenylalanine, the CDR3 is 14 amino acids long. Only the CDR3 DNA is retained, 42 bases long and in frame from the first base.